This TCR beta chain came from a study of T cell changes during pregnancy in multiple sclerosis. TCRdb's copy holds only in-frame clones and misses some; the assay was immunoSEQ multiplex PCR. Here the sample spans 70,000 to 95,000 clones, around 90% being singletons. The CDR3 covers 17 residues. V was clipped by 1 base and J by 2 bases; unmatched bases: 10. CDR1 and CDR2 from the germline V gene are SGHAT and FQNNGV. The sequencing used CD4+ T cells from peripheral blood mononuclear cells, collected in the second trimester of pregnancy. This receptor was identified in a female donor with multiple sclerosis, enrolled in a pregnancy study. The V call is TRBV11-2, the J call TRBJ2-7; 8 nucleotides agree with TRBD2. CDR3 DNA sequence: TGTGCCAGCAGCTTAGCAGGCGGGGGGACTAGGCCCTACGAGCAGTACTTC. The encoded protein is CASSLAGGGTRPYEQYF. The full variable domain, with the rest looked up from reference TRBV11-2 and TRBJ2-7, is EAGVAQSPRYKIIEKRQSVAFWCNPISGHATLYWYQQILGQGPKLLIQFQNNGVVDDSQLPKDRFSAERLKGVDSTLKIQPAKLEDSAVYLCASSLAGGGTRPYEQYFGPGTRLTVT.